Shown below are 10 T cell receptor beta chains from a single sample sequenced in a study of blood T cell repertoires in COVID-19. Sequencing was performed with immunoSEQ multiplex PCR; in TCRdb, only in-frame clones are kept and a portion is missing. The data show roughly 70,000 clones, with 65% to 85% seen just once and roughly 4.2% held by the top ten. What was sequenced was peripheral blood. Source of these receptors: a woman aged 55-70 years with acute or convalescent COVID-19.

The chain is built from TRBV6-6 and TRBJ1-6; the D gene is possibly TRBD1 (5 bases). This CDR3 has 14 amino acids. The germline V gene has CDR1 MNHNY and CDR2 SVGAGI (reference sequence). V shed 6 bases and J shed 3 bases, with 9 bases lying between them. The DNA of the CDR3 is TGTGCCAGCAGCCAAGGACACTATAATTCACCCCTCCACTTT. Protein: CASSQGHYNSPLHF.

This clone was seen a single time. The rearrangement links TRBV19 to TRBJ2-2; 11 positions agree with TRBD1. Germline CDR1 reads LNHDA; CDR2 reads SQIVND (reference sequence). V was clipped by 6 bases and J by 4 bases; unmatched bases: 4. This CDR3 comprises 15 residues. In DNA, the CDR3 is TGTGCCAGTAGGACCGGGACAGGGGGCACCGGGGAGCTGTTTTTT. This sequence encodes CASRTGTGGTGELFF.

DNA of the CDR3: TGTGCCATCAGTGCGGACGCTCAGGGGAAACTGTTTTTT. This translates into CAISADAQGKLFF. The V call is TRBV10-3, the J call TRBJ1-4; a weak D match, TRBD1 (6 bases). The length of the CDR3 is 13 residues. Trimming removed 4 bases at V and 11 bases at J, with 14 bases between. Germline CDR1 ENHRY, CDR2 SYGVKD.

This chain joins TRBV5-1 and TRBJ1-6; TRBD1 matches at 7 bases. With V trimmed by 4 bases and J by 9 bases, 10 bases remained unmatched. Germline V gives CDR1 SGHRS, CDR2 YFSETQ. The length of the CDR3 is 15 residues. Here the CDR3 DNA reads TGCGCCAGCAGCCCCCAGGTCAACAGGGGTTCACCCCTCCACTTT. Protein: CASSPQVNRGSPLHF.

The chain combines TRBV29-1 with TRBJ1-2; 12 bases align to TRBD1. Germline V lookup: CDR1 SQVTM, CDR2 ANQGSEA. V trimming: 6 bases; J trimming: 0 bases; junction bases outside the gene matches: 8. The CDR3 has 16 amino acids. The CDR3 DNA reads as TGCAGCGTGGTGGGGGACAGGGGGCGTACTAACTATGGCTACACCTTC. This gives the protein CSVVGDRGRTNYGYTF.

J is TRBJ1-5 and V is TRBV5-1; D is possibly TRBD1 (6 bases). V was shortened by 2 bases and J by 2 bases, with 14 bases between the two germline ends. CDR1 is SGHRS and CDR2 is YFSETQ in the germline V gene. The CDR3 is 16 residues long. DNA of the CDR3: TGCGCCAGCAGCTTAGAAGGGGGTTCTGGCAATCAGCCCCAGCATTTT. It is translated as CASSLEGGSGNQPQHF.

The V gene is TRBV7-6, the J gene TRBJ1-5, with D hard to call. This CDR3 has 13 amino acids. Deletions cut 2 bases from V and 4 bases from J, with 6 bases between. The germline V gene encodes CDR1 SGHVS and CDR2 FNYEAQ. CDR3 DNA: TGTGCCAGCAGCTTAAGCGGGAATCAGCCCCAGCATTTT. Translating gives CASSLSGNQPQHF.

The gene calls are TRBV9 and TRBJ2-3; D may be TRBD2 (6 bases). Germline lookup yields CDR1 SGDLS and CDR2 YYNGEE. CDR3 size: 13 residues. Between the trimmed V and J ends, which lost 1 base and 8 bases, there was a span of 11 bases. CDR3: CASSVQEGGTQYF. The CDR3 DNA reads TGTGCCAGCAGCGTACAGGAGGGAGGTACGCAGTATTTT.

J is TRBJ1-5 and V is TRBV24-1, with D tentatively TRBD1 (6 bases). Trimming took 6 bases from V and 3 from J, leaving 14 bases between them. The length of the CDR3 is 15 residues. Looked up from germline, CDR1 is KGHDR and CDR2 is SFDVKD. In DNA, the CDR3 is TGTGCCACCAGTCCCTCAGGGGCGATCAATCAGCCCCAGCATTTT. Amino acid sequence: CATSPSGAINQPQHF.

The chain uses TRBV29-1 and TRBJ1-1, with D unresolved. The germline V gene encodes CDR1 SQVTM and CDR2 ANQGSEA. V dropped 6 bases and J dropped 3 bases, with 14 bases sitting between them. This CDR3 is built from 13 residues. For the CDR3, the DNA is TGCAGCGTCCGCCAAATGGGAGACACTGAAGCTTTCTTT. It codes for CSVRQMGDTEAFF.